Listed below are T cell receptor beta chains from one sample, sequenced in a study of technical replicates of blood from several donors. Method: immunoSEQ multiplex PCR; TCRdb's copy keeps in-frame clones and lacks some. The table records around 83,000 clones, 94% of them present only once. Input material: T cells isolated from PBMCs. The receptor set was obtained from a human donor in good health. Each CDR3 is given without its conserved first and last residue. Fields, in order: V gene, J gene, CDR3 protein.

TRBV16	TRBJ1-1	ASSQYRENTEAF
TRBV5-4	TRBJ2-7	ASSSKLAGGREQY
TRBV28	TRBJ1-1	ASSFSGGYTEAF
TRBV4-1	TRBJ2-1	ASSQGEGTGVTEQF
TRBV19	TRBJ1-5	ASSMYRGEQPQH
TRBV19	TRBJ1-5	ASSMRDRGNQPQH
TRBV6-5	TRBJ2-2	ASFVGGQIGELF
TRBV7-2	TRBJ1-2	ASSLEAGTPYGYT
TRBV5-1	TRBJ2-5	ASSGGRGYQETQY
TRBV4-1	TRBJ2-7	ASSPESGVLYEQY
TRBV4-1	TRBJ2-2	ASSLSPNTGELF
TRBV5-5	TRBJ1-2	ASSFAPGYYGYT
TRBV10-1	TRBJ1-1	ASSRQGSEAF
TRBV15	TRBJ2-1	ATSEVIAGPYNEQF
TRBV28	TRBJ1-2	ASSRDGSRDGYT
TRBV19	TRBJ1-4	ASSIRGQLELF
TRBV2	TRBJ1-5	ASSVVGQGMPQH
TRBV7-9	TRBJ1-1	ASSLTSMNTEAF
TRBV7-9	TRBJ2-1	ASSLGGQGDNEQF
TRBV5-1	TRBJ2-1	ASSWRDPTGEQF
TRBV7-2	TRBJ1-1	ASSISRNTEAF
TRBV30	TRBJ1-1	AWSRSEAF
TRBV5-1	TRBJ2-2	ASSLDHSNTGELF
TRBV18	TRBJ1-5	ASSPRVLFGNQPQH
TRBV12-5	TRBJ1-1	ASVFQTGSEAF
TRBV10-2	TRBJ1-5	ASSEFRGFSNQPQH
TRBV15	TRBJ1-2	ATSRSSTGYDGGYT
TRBV9	TRBJ1-4	ASSVTGFGDEKLF
TRBV29-1	TRBJ1-2	SVDRVGYGYT
TRBV9	TRBJ1-2	ASSSGTGTNYGYT
TRBV2	TRBJ1-1	ASSPGLSNTEAF
TRBV11-3	TRBJ1-2	ASSGIVDRV
TRBV14	TRBJ2-5	ASSQVSGLGTQY
TRBV2	TRBJ2-1	ASKMRPLEEF
TRBV25-1	TRBJ2-5	ASSEQGAWETQY
TRBV4-2	TRBJ2-5	ASSQDAGGGETQY
TRBV6-1	TRBJ1-4	ASSSLRDREKLF
TRBV6-1	TRBJ1-5	ASSEQGGNQPQH
TRBV2	TRBJ1-4	ASLAGQTTNEKLF
TRBV9	TRBJ1-1	ASSGDRAEAF
TRBV7-2	TRBJ2-1	ASSSQGFSYNEQF
TRBV27	TRBJ1-2	ASSIQGLYGYT
TRBV6-6	TRBJ2-7	ASSRPGQGPSYEQY
TRBV29-1	TRBJ2-2	SGLTGTSGGELF
TRBV27	TRBJ2-7	ASSPYSGSYEQY